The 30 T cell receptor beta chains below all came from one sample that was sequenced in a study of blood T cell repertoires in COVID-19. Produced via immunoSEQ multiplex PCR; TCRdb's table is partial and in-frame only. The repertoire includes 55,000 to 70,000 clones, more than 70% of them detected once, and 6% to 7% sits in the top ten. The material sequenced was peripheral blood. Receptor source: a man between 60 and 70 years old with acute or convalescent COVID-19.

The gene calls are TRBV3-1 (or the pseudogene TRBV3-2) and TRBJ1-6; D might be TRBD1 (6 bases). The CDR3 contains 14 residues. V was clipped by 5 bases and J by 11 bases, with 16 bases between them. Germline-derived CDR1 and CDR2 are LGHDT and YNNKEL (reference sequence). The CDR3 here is CASSYSQGYTPLHF. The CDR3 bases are TGTGCCAGCAGCTATTCACAGGGTTATACACCCCTCCACTTT.

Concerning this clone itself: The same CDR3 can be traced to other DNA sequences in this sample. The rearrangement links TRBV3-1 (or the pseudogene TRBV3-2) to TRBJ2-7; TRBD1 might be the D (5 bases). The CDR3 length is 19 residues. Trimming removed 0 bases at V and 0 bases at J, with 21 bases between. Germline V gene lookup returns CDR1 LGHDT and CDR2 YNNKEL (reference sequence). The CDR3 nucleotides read TGTGCCAGCAGCCAAGATACCCCAATGCGGACACTTGGCTCCTACGAGCAGTACTTC. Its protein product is CASSQDTPMRTLGSYEQYF.

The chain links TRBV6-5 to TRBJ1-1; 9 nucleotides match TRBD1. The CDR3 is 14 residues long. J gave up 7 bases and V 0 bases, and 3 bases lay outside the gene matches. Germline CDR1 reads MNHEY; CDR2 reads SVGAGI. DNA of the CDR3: TGTGCCAGCAGTTACTCTCCGGGACAGGGTGAAGCTTTCTTT. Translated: CASSYSPGQGEAFF.

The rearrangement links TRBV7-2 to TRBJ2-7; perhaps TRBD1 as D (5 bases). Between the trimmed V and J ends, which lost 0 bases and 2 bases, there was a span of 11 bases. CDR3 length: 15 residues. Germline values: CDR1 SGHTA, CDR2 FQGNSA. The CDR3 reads CASSLAGPAAYEQYF. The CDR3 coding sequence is TGTGCCAGCAGCTTAGCGGGGCCCGCCGCCTACGAGCAGTACTTC.

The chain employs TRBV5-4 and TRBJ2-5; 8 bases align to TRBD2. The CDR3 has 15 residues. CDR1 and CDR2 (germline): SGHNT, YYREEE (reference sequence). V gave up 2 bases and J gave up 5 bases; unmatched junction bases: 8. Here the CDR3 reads CASSFPGGAAETQYF. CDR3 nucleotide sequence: TGTGCCAGCAGCTTCCCCGGGGGGGCCGCGGAGACCCAGTACTTC.

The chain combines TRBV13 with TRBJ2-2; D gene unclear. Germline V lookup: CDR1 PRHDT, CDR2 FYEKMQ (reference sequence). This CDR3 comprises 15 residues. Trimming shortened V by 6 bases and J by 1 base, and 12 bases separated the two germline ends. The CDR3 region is CASRERSGNTGELFF. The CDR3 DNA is TGTGCCAGCAGAGAGAGATCAGGGAACACCGGGGAGCTGTTTTTT. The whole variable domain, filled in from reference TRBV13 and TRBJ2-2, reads AAGVIQSPRHLIKEKRETATLKCYPIPRHDTVYWYQQGPGQDPQFLISFYEKMQSDKGSIPDRFSAQQFSDYHSELNMSSLELGDSALYFCASRERSGNTGELFFGEGSRLTVL.

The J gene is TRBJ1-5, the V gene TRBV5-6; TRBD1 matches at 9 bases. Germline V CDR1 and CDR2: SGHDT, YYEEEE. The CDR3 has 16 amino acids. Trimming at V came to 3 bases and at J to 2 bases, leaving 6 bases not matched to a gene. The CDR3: CASSSGRDRGNQPQHF. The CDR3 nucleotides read TGTGCCAGCAGCTCAGGCCGGGACAGGGGCAATCAGCCCCAGCATTTT.

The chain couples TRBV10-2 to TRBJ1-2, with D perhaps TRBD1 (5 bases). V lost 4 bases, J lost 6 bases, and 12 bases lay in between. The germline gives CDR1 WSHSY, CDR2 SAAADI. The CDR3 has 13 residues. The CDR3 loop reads CASSVQGLDGYTF. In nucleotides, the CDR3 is TGCGCCAGCAGTGTGCAGGGTCTCGATGGCTACACCTTC.

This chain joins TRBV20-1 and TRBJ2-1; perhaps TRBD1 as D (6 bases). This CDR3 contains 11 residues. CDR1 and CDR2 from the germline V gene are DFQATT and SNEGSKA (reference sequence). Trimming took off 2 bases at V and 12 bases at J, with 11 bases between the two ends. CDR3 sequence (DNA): TGCAGTGCTAGAATCTTAGGGGGGCAGTTCTTC. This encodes CSARILGGQFF.

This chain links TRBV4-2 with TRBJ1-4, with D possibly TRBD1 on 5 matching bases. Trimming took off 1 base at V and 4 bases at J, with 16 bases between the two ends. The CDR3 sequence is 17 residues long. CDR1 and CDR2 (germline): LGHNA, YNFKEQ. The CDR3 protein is CASSQVGRQSHNEKLFF. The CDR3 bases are TGTGCCAGCAGCCAAGTGGGCAGACAGTCCCATAATGAAAAACTGTTTTTT.

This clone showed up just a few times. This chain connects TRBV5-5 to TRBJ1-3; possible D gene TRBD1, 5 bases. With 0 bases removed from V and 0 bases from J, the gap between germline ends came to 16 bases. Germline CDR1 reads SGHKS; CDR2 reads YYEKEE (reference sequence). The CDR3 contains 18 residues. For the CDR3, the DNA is TGTGCCAGCAGCTTGGAAGAAGGACAAATTTTCTCTGGAAACACCATATATTTT. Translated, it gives CASSLEEGQIFSGNTIYF.

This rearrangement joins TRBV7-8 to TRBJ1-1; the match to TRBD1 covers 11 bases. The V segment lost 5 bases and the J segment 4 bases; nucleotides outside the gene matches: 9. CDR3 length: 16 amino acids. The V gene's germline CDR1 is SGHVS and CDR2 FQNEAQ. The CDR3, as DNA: TGTGCCAGCAGCATCCGATCCGGGACAGGGGGCACTGAAGCTTTCTTT. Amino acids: CASSIRSGTGGTEAFF.

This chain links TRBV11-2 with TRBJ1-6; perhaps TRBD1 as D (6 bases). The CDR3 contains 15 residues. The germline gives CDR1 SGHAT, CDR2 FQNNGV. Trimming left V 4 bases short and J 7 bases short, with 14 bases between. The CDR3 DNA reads TGTGCCAGCAGCTCCCTGCAGGGGAGCAATTCACCCCTCCACTTT. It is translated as CASSSLQGSNSPLHF.

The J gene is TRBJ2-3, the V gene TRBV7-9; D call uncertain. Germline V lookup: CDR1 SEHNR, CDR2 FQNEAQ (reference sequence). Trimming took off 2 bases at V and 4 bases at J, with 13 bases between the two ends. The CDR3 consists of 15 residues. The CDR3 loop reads CASSLILLGADTQYF. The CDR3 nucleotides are TGTGCCAGCAGCTTAATACTTCTCGGAGCAGATACGCAGTATTTT.

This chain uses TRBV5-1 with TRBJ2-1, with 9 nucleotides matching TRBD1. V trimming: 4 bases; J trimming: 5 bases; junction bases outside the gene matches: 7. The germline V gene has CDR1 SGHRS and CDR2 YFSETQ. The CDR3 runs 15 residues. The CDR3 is CASSPGGTGHNEQFF. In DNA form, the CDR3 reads TGCGCCAGCAGCCCCGGCGGGACAGGGCACAATGAGCAGTTCTTC.

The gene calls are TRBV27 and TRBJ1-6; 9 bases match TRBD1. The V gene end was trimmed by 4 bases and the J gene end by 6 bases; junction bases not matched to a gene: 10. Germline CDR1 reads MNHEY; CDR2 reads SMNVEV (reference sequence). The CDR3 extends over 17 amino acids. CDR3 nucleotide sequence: TGTGCCAGCAGTTCGGGACAGGGAAAAATCGGTAATTCACCCCTCCACTTT. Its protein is CASSSGQGKIGNSPLHF.

The chain's CDR3 is CASSPRGLNTEAFF. Here the CDR3 DNA reads TGTGCCAGCAGCCCGCGGGGGCTGAACACTGAAGCTTTCTTT. The chain joins TRBV6-5 to TRBJ1-1; D is perhaps TRBD1 (6 bases). CDR1 and CDR2 (germline): MNHEY, SVGAGI. V was pared by 6 bases and J by 0 bases, with 11 bases between. The CDR3 length is 14 residues.

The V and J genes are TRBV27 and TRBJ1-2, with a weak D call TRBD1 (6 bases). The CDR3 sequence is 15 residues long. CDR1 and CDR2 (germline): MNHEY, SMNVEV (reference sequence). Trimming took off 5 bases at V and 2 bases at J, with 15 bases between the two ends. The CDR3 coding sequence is TGTGCCAGCAGTCCCGCTACAGGGACCAACTATGGCTACACCTTC. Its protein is CASSPATGTNYGYTF.

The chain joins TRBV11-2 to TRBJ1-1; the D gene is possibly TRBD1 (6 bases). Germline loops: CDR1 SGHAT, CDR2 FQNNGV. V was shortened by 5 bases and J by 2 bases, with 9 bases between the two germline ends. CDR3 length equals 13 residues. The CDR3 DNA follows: TGTGCCAGCAGCGTGGACAGAAACACTGAAGCTTTCTTT. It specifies CASSVDRNTEAFF.

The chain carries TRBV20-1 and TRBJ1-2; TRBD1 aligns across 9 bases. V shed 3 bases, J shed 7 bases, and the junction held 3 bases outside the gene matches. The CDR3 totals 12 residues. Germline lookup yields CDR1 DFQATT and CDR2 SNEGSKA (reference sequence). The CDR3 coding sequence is TGCAGTGCTAGTCGGGACAGGGCTGGCTACACCTTC. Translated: CSASRDRAGYTF.

CDR3 in amino acids: CASSDGTFNEQFF. For the CDR3, the DNA is TGTGCCAGCAGTGACGGGACTTTTAATGAGCAGTTCTTC. V usage is TRBV9 and J usage is TRBJ2-1, with a weak D call TRBD2 (6 bases). V lost 5 bases to trimming and J lost 7 bases, with 13 bases between them. Per the germline V gene, CDR1 is SGDLS and CDR2 is YYNGEE. The CDR3 runs to 13 residues.

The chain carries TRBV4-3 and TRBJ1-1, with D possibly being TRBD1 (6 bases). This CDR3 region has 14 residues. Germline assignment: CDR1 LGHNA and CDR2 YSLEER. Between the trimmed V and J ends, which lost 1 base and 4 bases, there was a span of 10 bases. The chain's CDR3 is CASSQGVGGTEAFF. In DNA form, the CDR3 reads TGCGCCAGCAGCCAAGGTGTAGGGGGCACTGAAGCTTTCTTT.

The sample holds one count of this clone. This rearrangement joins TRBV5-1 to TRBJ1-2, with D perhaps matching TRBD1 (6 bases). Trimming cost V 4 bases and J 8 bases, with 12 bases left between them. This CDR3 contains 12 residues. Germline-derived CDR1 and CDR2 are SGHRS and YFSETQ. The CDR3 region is CASSQGSGGYTF. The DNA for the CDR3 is TGCGCCAGCAGCCAGGGGAGCGGCGGCTACACCTTC.

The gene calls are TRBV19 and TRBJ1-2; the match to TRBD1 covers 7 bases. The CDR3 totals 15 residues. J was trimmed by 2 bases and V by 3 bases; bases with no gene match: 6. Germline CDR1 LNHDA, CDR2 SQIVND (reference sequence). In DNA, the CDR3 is TGTGCCAGTAGTATTACCGGGACAGTAAACTATGGCTACACCTTC. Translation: CASSITGTVNYGYTF.

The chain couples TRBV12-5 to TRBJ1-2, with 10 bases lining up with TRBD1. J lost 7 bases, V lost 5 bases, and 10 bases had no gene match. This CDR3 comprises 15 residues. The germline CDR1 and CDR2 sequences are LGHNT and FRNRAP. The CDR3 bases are TGTGCTAGTGGTATGGGGACAGGGGAAAAGTCTGGCTACACCTTC. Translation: CASGMGTGEKSGYTF.

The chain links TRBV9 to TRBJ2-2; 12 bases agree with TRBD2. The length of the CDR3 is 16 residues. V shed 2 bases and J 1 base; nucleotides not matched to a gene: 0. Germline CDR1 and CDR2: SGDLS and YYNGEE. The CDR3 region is CASSVGLAGNTGELFF. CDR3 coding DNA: TGTGCCAGCAGCGTGGGACTAGCGGGGAACACCGGGGAGCTGTTTTTT.

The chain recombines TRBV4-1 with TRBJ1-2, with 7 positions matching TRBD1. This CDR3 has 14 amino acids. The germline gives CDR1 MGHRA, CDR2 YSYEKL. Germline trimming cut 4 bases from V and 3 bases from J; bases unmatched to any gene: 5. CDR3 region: CASSPPGQYYGYTF. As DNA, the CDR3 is TGCGCCAGCAGCCCCCCGGGACAGTACTATGGCTACACCTTC.

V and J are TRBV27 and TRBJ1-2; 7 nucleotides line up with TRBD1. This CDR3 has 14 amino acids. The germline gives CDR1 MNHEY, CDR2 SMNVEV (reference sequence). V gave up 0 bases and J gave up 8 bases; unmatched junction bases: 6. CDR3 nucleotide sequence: TGTGCCAGCAGTTTATCTCGAAGGGGGCAGGGCTACACCTTC. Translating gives CASSLSRRGQGYTF.

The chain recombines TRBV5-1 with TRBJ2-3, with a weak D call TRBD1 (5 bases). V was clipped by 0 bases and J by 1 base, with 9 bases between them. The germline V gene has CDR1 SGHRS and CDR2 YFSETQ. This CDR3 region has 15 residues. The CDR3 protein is CASSLGGTGTDTQYF. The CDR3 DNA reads TGCGCCAGCAGCTTGGGGGGCACCGGCACAGATACGCAGTATTTT. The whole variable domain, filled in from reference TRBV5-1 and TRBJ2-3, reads KAGVTQTPRYLIKTRGQQVTLSCSPISGHRSVSWYQQTPGQGLQFLFEYFSETQRNKGNFPGRFSGRQFSNSRSEMNVSTLELGDSALYLCASSLGGTGTDTQYFGPGTRLTVL.

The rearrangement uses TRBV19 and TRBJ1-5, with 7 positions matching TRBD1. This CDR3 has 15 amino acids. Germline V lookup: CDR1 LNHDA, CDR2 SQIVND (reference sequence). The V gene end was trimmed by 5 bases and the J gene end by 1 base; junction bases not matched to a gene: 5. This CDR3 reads CASSQTGKSNQPQHF. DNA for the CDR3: TGTGCCAGTAGTCAGACAGGGAAGAGCAATCAGCCCCAGCATTTT.